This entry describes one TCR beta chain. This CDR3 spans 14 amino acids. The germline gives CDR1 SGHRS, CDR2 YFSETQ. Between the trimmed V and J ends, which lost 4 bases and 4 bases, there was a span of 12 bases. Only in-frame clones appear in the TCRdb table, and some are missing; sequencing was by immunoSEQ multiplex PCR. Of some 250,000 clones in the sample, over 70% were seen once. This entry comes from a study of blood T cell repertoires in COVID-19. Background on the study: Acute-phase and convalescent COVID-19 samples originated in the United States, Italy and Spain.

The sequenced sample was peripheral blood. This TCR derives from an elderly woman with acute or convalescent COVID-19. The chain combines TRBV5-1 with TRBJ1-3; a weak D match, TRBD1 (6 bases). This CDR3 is CASSESRGGNTIYF. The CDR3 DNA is TGCGCCAGCAGCGAGTCAAGGGGGGGAAACACCATATATTTT.